This T cell receptor (beta chain) appears in the sequencing data of a study of graft-versus-host responses after intestinal transplantation. Points from the study as a whole: GvH clones turned up in recipient marrow; some had shown up first in ileum or blood.

Comment on this clone: Its target is unknown.

This CDR3 is built from 16 residues. V lost 4 bases, J lost 5 bases, and 11 bases stayed unmatched. Germline lookup yields CDR1 SGHRS and CDR2 YFSETQ. Produced via immunoSEQ multiplex PCR; TCRdb's table is partial and in-frame only. The data hold approximately 85,000 clones, with approximately 90% observed a single time. The J gene is TRBJ1-1, the V gene TRBV5-1, with 10 bases fitting TRBD1. This material consisted of unstimulated CD8+ T cells sorted from spleen or lymph node cells, taken before transplant. This TCR was recovered from a human donor who was the organ donor for an intestinal transplant. As DNA, the CDR3 is TGCGCCAGCAGCCCAGGGACAGGGGAGGGTTGGACTGAAGCTTTCTTT. It encodes CASSPGTGEGWTEAFF.